The 8 T cell receptor beta chains below were found in one sample sequenced in a study of OX40 agonist ivuxolimab in advanced cancers. The protocol was immunoSEQ multiplex PCR, while the TCRdb copy is restricted to in-frame clones and leaves out a portion. The table lists tens of thousands of clones, approximately 86% of them singletons, with under 3% in the top ten. This specimen consisted of CD4+ or CD8+ T cells sorted from blood, obtained in a trial of the OX40 agonist ivuxolimab. Receptors were obtained from an adult with an advanced solid tumor such as melanoma, head and neck, liver or kidney cancer.

In this sample, this clone turned up a few times. This rearrangement joins TRBV7-7 to TRBJ2-2, with D uncertain. The CDR3 runs 15 residues. The V and J ends lost 1 base and 1 base respectively, with 7 bases between them. Germline V gives CDR1 SSHAT, CDR2 FNYEAQ (reference sequence). CDR3 loop: CASSLVVGNTGELFF. In DNA, the CDR3 is TGTGCCAGCAGCTTAGTTGTAGGGAACACCGGGGAGCTGTTTTTT.

The chain carries TRBV6-5 and TRBJ1-5, with D tentatively TRBD1 (5 bases). CDR3 size: 13 residues. Trimming shortened V by 9 bases and J by 0 bases, and 9 bases separated the two germline ends. Germline lookup yields CDR1 MNHEY and CDR2 SVGAGI. DNA of the CDR3: TGTGCCAGTAGGGGTCATAGCAATCAGCCCCAGCATTTT. This codes for CASRGHSNQPQHF.

V gene TRBV10-3 combines with J gene TRBJ1-1; D is unclear. In germline, CDR1 is ENHRY, CDR2 SYGVKD. V lost 5 bases and J 1 base, leaving 8 bases between the germline ends. The CDR3 is 13 residues long. CDR3 bases: TGTGCCATCAGTTTCCCGGGGAACACTGAAGCTTTCTTT. It translates to CAISFPGNTEAFF.

This chain uses TRBV7-2 with TRBJ2-1; 9 nucleotides agree with TRBD2. V trimming: 3 bases; J trimming: 10 bases; junction bases outside the gene matches: 10. The CDR3 is made up of 15 amino acids. Germline V CDR1 and CDR2: SGHTA, FQGNSA. In DNA, the CDR3 is TGTGCCAGCAGCTTCTGGCTAGCGGGGCCTGGGGAGCAGTTCTTC. Its translation: CASSFWLAGPGEQFF.

This clone was observed a single time. The gene calls are TRBV5-1 and TRBJ1-1, with a weak D call TRBD1 (5 bases). Germline assignment: CDR1 SGHRS and CDR2 YFSETQ. This CDR3 is 14 amino acids long. Trimming shortened V by 3 bases and J by 7 bases, and 16 bases separated the two germline ends. The CDR3 nucleotides are TGCGCCAGCAGCTCACGGATGACGGGGGTTGAAGCTTTCTTT. Its protein product is CASSSRMTGVEAFF. Supplemented by reference TRBV5-1 and TRBJ1-1, the full variable domain reads KAGVTQTPRYLIKTRGQQVTLSCSPISGHRSVSWYQQTPGQGLQFLFEYFSETQRNKGNFPGRFSGRQFSNSRSEMNVSTLELGDSALYLCASSSRMTGVEAFFGQGTRLTVV.

This chain links TRBV28 with TRBJ2-3; unclear D gene. In germline, CDR1 is MDHEN, CDR2 SYDVKM. The CDR3 extends over 15 amino acids. The V and J ends lost 5 bases and 2 bases respectively, with 14 bases between them. This chain's CDR3 is CASSQLPGLTDTQYF. As DNA, the CDR3 is TGTGCCAGCAGTCAATTGCCAGGCCTCACAGATACGCAGTATTTT.

The chain joins TRBV4-2 to TRBJ2-2; possible D gene TRBD2, 5 bases. Germline V gene data show CDR1 as LGHNA and CDR2 as YNFKEQ. V shed 4 bases and J shed 0 bases, with 18 bases lying between them. There are 18 residues in the CDR3. In DNA, the CDR3 is TGTGCCAGCAGCCGAACAGCGGTAAAGGCCACGAACACCGGGGAGCTGTTTTTT. Its protein is CASSRTAVKATNTGELFF.

The chain carries TRBV7-2 and TRBJ2-2; D assignment may be TRBD1 or TRBD2 (5 bases each). Germline assignment: CDR1 SGHTA and CDR2 FQGNSA. Trimming took off 4 bases at V and 1 base at J, with 13 bases between the two ends. The CDR3 totals 16 residues. CDR3 amino acids: CASSWTGTGNTGELFF. The CDR3 DNA reads TGTGCCAGCAGCTGGACCGGGACGGGGAACACCGGGGAGCTGTTTTTT.